This passage covers 12 T cell receptor beta chains from one sample sequenced in a study of molecular identifiers for immune sequencing clone quantification. TCRdb processed the PCR reads anew with MiXCR; each CDR3 protein has one entry. The profile shows approximately 670,000 distinct CDR3 sequences, 15% to 20% of them singletons. The sample consisted of naive CD8+ T cells from blood, with Jurkat cell RNA spiked in. Subset specified: FACS-sorted CD8+CD4-CCR7+CD45RA+ naive T cells. These receptors all stem from a human donor in good health. Some libraries in this study had Jurkat cell RNA spiked in.

This clonotype was detected many times. CDR3 nucleotide sequence: TGTGCCAGCAGCTTAACGGGGGTTAACGAGCAGTACTTC. Protein: CASSLTGVNEQYF. V is TRBV7-3 and J is TRBJ2-7; D possibly matches TRBD1 or TRBD2 (5 bases each). Trimming removed 0 bases at V and 5 bases at J, with 8 bases between. The CDR3 sequence is 13 residues long. In germline, CDR1 is SGHTA, CDR2 FQGTGA.

This clonotype came up many times. This chain joins TRBV7-9 and TRBJ2-7; D not certain. Germline V lookup: CDR1 SEHNR, CDR2 FQNEAQ (reference sequence). The CDR3 spans 12 residues. V was pared by 4 bases and J by 7 bases, with 11 bases between. The DNA of the CDR3 is TGTGCCAGCAGCTCCCTCCTCCTGGAGCAGTACTTC. Translating it yields CASSSLLLEQYF. The variable domain in full, with the rest retrieved from reference TRBV7-9 and TRBJ2-7, is DTGVSQNPRHKITKRGQNVTFRCDPISEHNRLYWYRQTLGQGPEFLTYFQNEAQLEKSRLLSDRFSAERPKGSFSTLEIQRTEQGDSAMYLCASSSLLLEQYFGPGTRLTVT.

This clonotype was observed many times. The V gene is TRBV28, the J gene TRBJ2-1; a weak D match, TRBD2 (6 bases). Germline V gene sequence: CDR1 MDHEN, CDR2 SYDVKM. The CDR3 is 14 amino acids. The germline V and J ends were trimmed by 6 bases and 8 bases, with 17 bases remaining between them. CDR3 sequence: CASSPHLLAYEQFF. The CDR3 DNA is TGTGCCAGCAGCCCTCACCTACTAGCTTATGAGCAGTTCTTC. The variable domain in full, completed from reference TRBV28 and TRBJ2-1, reads DVKVTQSSRYLVKRTGEKVFLECVQDMDHENMFWYRQDPGLGLRLIYFSYDVKMKEKGDIPEGYSVSREKKERFSLILESASTNQTSMYLCASSPHLLAYEQFFGPGTRLTVL.

This clonotype was seen just once. This may arise from a read error, as a much more abundant clone is one base away. Likely a read error: the CDR3 ends without its conserved phenylalanine or tryptophan. This chain links TRBV7-8 with TRBJ1-3; no definite D call. Per germline, CDR1 SGHVS and CDR2 FQNEAQ. V dropped 2 bases and J dropped 0 bases, with 11 bases sitting between them. The CDR3 sequence is 16 residues long. DNA of the CDR3: TGTGCCAGCAGCTTATCAGTAGACGCCTCTGGAAACACCATATATTGT. This codes for CASSLSVDASGNTIYC.

This clonotype was observed at least ten times. The rearrangement joins TRBV5-1 to TRBJ1-1, with no clear D. Germline V lookup: CDR1 SGHRS, CDR2 YFSETQ. V lost 5 bases and J 6 bases, leaving 8 bases between the germline ends. This CDR3 is 11 amino acids long. This CDR3 reads CASRQGPEAFF. The CDR3 region has the DNA TGCGCCAGCAGACAAGGGCCTGAAGCTTTCTTT.

The chain links TRBV11-2 to TRBJ1-1; D uncertain. Trimming cost V 6 bases and J 4 bases, with 6 bases left between them. Per germline, CDR1 SGHAT and CDR2 FQNNGV. This CDR3 spans 11 amino acids. DNA of the CDR3: TGTGCCAGCAGGAGGGTCACTGAAGCTTTCTTT. Protein sequence: CASRRVTEAFF.

This clonotype was detected many times. The chain links TRBV20-1 to TRBJ2-7, with D perhaps matching TRBD2 (5 bases). Trimming took off 0 bases at V and 2 bases at J, with 14 bases between the two ends. Per the germline V gene, CDR1 is DFQATT and CDR2 is SNEGSKA (reference sequence). CDR3 length: 15 amino acids. The CDR3 sequence: CSARDQTGVTYEQYF. CDR3 in DNA: TGCAGTGCTAGAGATCAAACCGGGGTAACCTACGAGCAGTACTTC.

This clonotype was found many times. The CDR3, as DNA: TGTGCCAGCAGCTTATACCCCATACTTAGGGAGGAGACCGGGGAGCTGTTTTTT. It specifies CASSLYPILREETGELFF. This rearrangement joins TRBV13 to TRBJ2-2, with a tentative D call TRBD2 (6 bases). This CDR3 has 18 amino acids. Trimming pared 2 bases from V and 5 bases from J, leaving 21 bases between. Germline V gene sequence: CDR1 PRHDT, CDR2 FYEKMQ (reference sequence). The full variable domain, with the rest looked up from reference TRBV13 and TRBJ2-2, is AAGVIQSPRHLIKEKRETATLKCYPIPRHDTVYWYQQGPGQDPQFLISFYEKMQSDKGSIPDRFSAQQFSDYHSELNMSSLELGDSALYFCASSLYPILREETGELFFGEGSRLTVL.

This clonotype was counted ten times or more. The chain is built from TRBV27 and TRBJ2-3; TRBD2 matches 9 bases. CDR1 and CDR2 (germline): MNHEY, SMNVEV (reference sequence). The length of the CDR3 is 15 residues. V shed 3 bases and J 4 bases; nucleotides not matched to a gene: 5. The chain's CDR3 is CASSLLAGISDTQYF. In nucleotides, the CDR3 is TGTGCCAGCAGTTTGCTAGCGGGGATTTCAGATACGCAGTATTTT.

This chain joins TRBV7-3 and TRBJ2-2, with D unresolved. Trimming took off 5 bases at V and 1 base at J, with 11 bases between the two ends. The CDR3 covers 15 residues. CDR1 and CDR2 (germline): SGHTA, FQGTGA. The CDR3, as DNA: TGTGCCAGCAGCCAAAGGACGGGGAACACCGGGGAGCTGTTTTTT. Residues: CASSQRTGNTGELFF.

This clonotype showed up many times. V usage is TRBV7-9 and J usage is TRBJ1-5; 11 bases fit TRBD1. J was trimmed by 2 bases and V by 5 bases; bases with no gene match: 11. Germline V gives CDR1 SEHNR, CDR2 FQNEAQ (reference sequence). CDR3 length equals 18 residues. The CDR3 DNA is TGTGCCAGCAGCGCCGGACAGGGGGCTATTGTGGGCAATCAGCCCCAGCATTTT. Translation: CASSAGQGAIVGNQPQHF.

The chain is built from TRBV6-2 or TRBV6-3 and TRBJ2-5, with 10 bases fitting TRBD2. The CDR3 is 18 residues long. The ends lost 5 bases at V and 2 bases at J; junction bases unmatched: 14. CDR1 and CDR2 (germline): MNHEY, SVGEGT. DNA for the CDR3: TGTGCCAGCAGTCCCCACTTTAGGGGAGCGGGAGGGCAAGAGACCCAGTACTTC. This sequence encodes CASSPHFRGAGGQETQYF.